A selection of T cell receptor beta chains follows, all from one sample in a study of radiotherapy plus CTLA-4 blockade in lung cancer. The method was immunoSEQ multiplex PCR; TCRdb's version includes in-frame clones alone and lacks a portion of them. Here the sample spans around 71,000 clones, around 69% being singletons. The sequenced sample was peripheral blood, obtained from a patient treated with radiotherapy plus ipilimumab. All receptors derive from a human donor with non-small cell lung cancer whose response to radiotherapy plus ipilimumab could not be evaluated. Some clones in this sample may be carry-over from other donors' samples. Both conserved end residues are part of each CDR3. The order of the fields is J gene, V gene, CDR3 protein.

>TRBJ1-2|TRBV4-3
CASSQAQTPNYGYTF
>TRBJ2-7|TRBV6-5
CASSLNRAAYEQYF
>TRBJ2-5|TRBV5-1
CASSFSSGVGQETQYF
>TRBJ2-1|TRBV7-6
CASSSYGEAGAPYNEQFF
>TRBJ1-1|TRBV5-6
CASSFTGYLELDTEAFF
>TRBJ1-1|TRBV14
CASSQSLTVNTEAFF
>TRBJ2-5|TRBV27
CASSSLPNRGETQYF
>TRBJ2-2|TRBV19
CASSPSGGHTGELFF
>TRBJ2-3|TRBV6-6
CASRFSGYTDTQYF
>TRBJ1-2|TRBV29-1
CSARGGTANNYGYTF
>TRBJ1-4|TRBV7-2
CASSLSVAGEKLFF
>TRBJ1-5|TRBV19
CASSILTGRQPQHF
>TRBJ1-6|TRBV5-4
CASSELTGRNSPLHF
>TRBJ2-1|TRBV7-9
CASSMDRPGLGYNEQFF
>TRBJ1-3|TRBV4-3
CASSHGQGFSGNTIYF
>TRBJ1-2|TRBV28
CAIPQGEGYTF
>TRBJ2-7|TRBV6-1
CASSEYSSGGAYEQYF
>TRBJ1-5|TRBV4-1
CASSQVREYQPQHF
>TRBJ2-7|TRBV28
CASSFGTPSYEQYF
>TRBJ2-5|TRBV7-8
CASSASVGQKETQYF
>TRBJ1-5|TRBV10-1
CASSDHSNQPQHF
>TRBJ1-4|TRBV4-2
CASSQNRREKLFF
>TRBJ1-4|TRBV5-4
CASSLQGRGEKLFF
>TRBJ2-1|TRBV7-2
CASNPQTHGRANEQFF
>TRBJ1-3|TRBV6-5
CASSYLTGVAIYF
>TRBJ2-2|TRBV28
CASSLRGGTGELFF
>TRBJ2-2|TRBV5-1
CASSFLDTGELFF
>TRBJ1-4|TRBV9
CASSAQFGAGEKLFF
>TRBJ1-2|TRBV28
CASSLRGGGYTF
>TRBJ2-1|TRBV2
CASSVTGARGNEQFF
>TRBJ2-5|TRBV28
CASSLGPLTGGLKTQYF
>TRBJ1-4|TRBV7-6
CASSLAWRTNEKLFF
>TRBJ2-5|TRBV6-5
CASSRPTSGKETQYF
>TRBJ2-5|TRBV7-9
CASIPTAAETQYF
>TRBJ1-5|TRBV7-8
CASSLRTGSWQPQHF
>TRBJ1-2|TRBV28
CATHPPTGNYGYTF
>TRBJ2-7|TRBV18
CASSSSPGQNYEQYF
>TRBJ2-7|TRBV19
CASSRRTGEHEQYF
>TRBJ1-2|TRBV6-5
CASKDRLTGGYTF
>TRBJ1-4|TRBV6-6
CASSPRGGGEKLFF